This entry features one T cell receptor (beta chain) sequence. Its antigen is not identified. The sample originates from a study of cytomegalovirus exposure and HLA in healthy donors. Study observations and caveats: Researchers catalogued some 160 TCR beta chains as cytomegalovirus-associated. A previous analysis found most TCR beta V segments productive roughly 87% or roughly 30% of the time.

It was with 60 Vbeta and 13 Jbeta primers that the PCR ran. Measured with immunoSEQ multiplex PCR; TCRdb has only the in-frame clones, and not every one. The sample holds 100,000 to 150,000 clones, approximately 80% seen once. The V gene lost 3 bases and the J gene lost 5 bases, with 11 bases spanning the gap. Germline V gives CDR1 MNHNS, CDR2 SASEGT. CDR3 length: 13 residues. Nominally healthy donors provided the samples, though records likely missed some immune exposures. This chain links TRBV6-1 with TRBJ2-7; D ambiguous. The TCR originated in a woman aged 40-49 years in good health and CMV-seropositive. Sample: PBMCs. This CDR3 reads CASSERRTDEQYF. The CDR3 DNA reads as TGTGCCAGCAGTGAGCGGCGAACTGACGAGCAGTACTTC.